What follows are 14 T cell receptor beta chains derived from one specimen sequenced in a study of blood T cell repertoires in COVID-19. Assay used: immunoSEQ multiplex PCR; TCRdb lists only in-frame clones, some missing. Of 150,000 to 200,000 clones listed, 89% are singletons. The specimen was PBMCs or T cells enriched from blood (not recorded which). These receptor sequences come from a woman aged 40 to 50 with acute COVID-19.

The V gene is TRBV6-5, the J gene TRBJ1-6; D perhaps matches TRBD1 (5 bases). This CDR3 is 14 amino acids long. Trimming removed 2 bases from V and 8 bases from J, with 10 bases in between. Germline V gene lookup returns CDR1 MNHEY and CDR2 SVGAGI. The CDR3 nucleotides read TGTGCCAGCAGTTACCGGCAGGGATATTCACCCCTCCACTTT. Translation: CASSYRQGYSPLHF.

This chain joins TRBV5-1 and TRBJ1-2; 7 positions agree with TRBD1. The CDR3 loop spans 15 amino acids. Germline V CDR1 and CDR2: SGHRS, YFSETQ. V was clipped by 2 bases and J by 2 bases; unmatched bases: 6. Written as DNA, the CDR3 is TGCGCCAGCAGCTTTCAAATGGGACAGAACTATGGCTACACCTTC. It is translated as CASSFQMGQNYGYTF.

This clone has more than one count but fewer than ten. This chain uses TRBV7-8 with TRBJ1-2, with unresolved D. This CDR3 spans 15 amino acids. Germline CDR1 SGHVS, CDR2 FQNEAQ. V was clipped by 5 bases and J by 3 bases, with 16 bases between them. The CDR3 protein is CASSPAGSEHYGYTF. DNA for the CDR3: TGTGCCAGCAGCCCCGCGGGGTCAGAGCACTATGGCTACACCTTC.

This clone appeared a single time. This chain joins TRBV30 and TRBJ2-5; 8 positions agree with TRBD2. This CDR3 comprises 13 residues. Trimming took 0 bases from V and 9 from J; bases not matched to a gene: 6. Germline loops: CDR1 GTSNPN, CDR2 SVGIG (reference sequence). CDR3 residues: CAWSVGLVLAQYF. The DNA for the CDR3 is TGTGCCTGGAGTGTGGGACTAGTTTTGGCCCAGTACTTC.

The rearrangement links TRBV7-2 to TRBJ2-1; TRBD1 agrees at 9 bases. The CDR3 sequence is 15 residues long. Trimming at V came to 4 bases and at J to 6 bases, leaving 7 bases not matched to a gene. From germline, CDR1 is SGHTA and CDR2 FQGNSA. The CDR3 here is CASSSGTGFVNEQFF. The DNA of the CDR3 is TGTGCCAGCAGCTCCGGGACAGGGTTCGTCAATGAGCAGTTCTTC.

This clone was found once. The chain uses TRBV5-1 and TRBJ2-3; 9 bases match TRBD1. The CDR3 sequence is 16 residues long. After removal of 2 bases from V and 1 base from J, the junction contained 5 bases not matched to a gene. The germline V gene has CDR1 SGHRS and CDR2 YFSETQ. CDR3 nucleotide sequence: TGCGCCAGCAGCTTTTCGTGGACAGGGGGCACAGATACGCAGTATTTT. It specifies CASSFSWTGGTDTQYF.

This chain uses TRBV2 with TRBJ2-5; D is unresolved. The V end was cut by 0 bases, the J end by 3 bases, with 14 bases between. From germline, CDR1 is SNHLY and CDR2 FYNNEI. This CDR3 spans 16 amino acids. CDR3 sequence: CASSEARHDRKETQYF. Written as DNA, the CDR3 is TGTGCCAGCAGTGAAGCGAGGCACGACCGTAAAGAGACCCAGTACTTC.

The chain carries TRBV19 and TRBJ2-2, with 7 bases matching TRBD1. This CDR3 has 16 residues. Germline V lookup: CDR1 LNHDA, CDR2 SQIVND (reference sequence). The CDR3 protein is CVGHRSRTGGTGELFF. In DNA, the CDR3 is TGTGTCGGCCACCGGTCCCGGACAGGTGGAACCGGGGAGCTGTTTTTT.

The sample holds one count of this clone. The rearrangement links TRBV4-3 to TRBJ2-7; 8 bases align to TRBD1. The V gene end was trimmed by 5 bases and the J gene end by 2 bases; junction bases not matched to a gene: 5. Germline V CDR1 and CDR2: LGHNA, YSLEER. The CDR3 consists of 14 residues. The CDR3 coding sequence is TGCGCCAGCAGCTCAGGACAGGGACCCTACGAGCAGTACTTC. Protein sequence: CASSSGQGPYEQYF.

J is TRBJ2-3 and V is TRBV11-2; a weak D match, TRBD1 (5 bases). Deletions cut 5 bases from V and 1 base from J, with 13 bases between. In germline, CDR1 is SGHAT, CDR2 FQNNGV. This CDR3 is built from 15 residues. CDR3: CASSPQGLGTDTQYF. The CDR3 nucleotides are TGTGCCAGCAGCCCCCAGGGCCTAGGCACAGATACGCAGTATTTT. Together with reference TRBV11-2 and TRBJ2-3, the CDR3 gives the full variable domain: EAGVAQSPRYKIIEKRQSVAFWCNPISGHATLYWYQQILGQGPKLLIQFQNNGVVDDSQLPKDRFSAERLKGVDSTLKIQPAKLEDSAVYLCASSPQGLGTDTQYFGPGTRLTVL.

The chain joins TRBV19 to TRBJ2-2; 7 bases are shared with TRBD2. Germline loops: CDR1 LNHDA, CDR2 SQIVND (reference sequence). Germline trimming cut 3 bases from V and 9 bases from J; bases unmatched to any gene: 7. The CDR3 is 14 amino acids. The CDR3 is CASSIGGGTWELFF. The CDR3 DNA sequence: TGTGCCAGTAGTATTGGGGGGGGGACCTGGGAGCTGTTTTTT.

The genes are TRBV7-9 and TRBJ1-2; D unresolved. Trimming cost V 5 bases and J 6 bases, with 13 bases left between them. The germline CDR1 and CDR2 sequences are SEHNR and FQNEAQ (reference sequence). The CDR3 loop spans 13 amino acids. CDR3 sequence (DNA): TGTGCCAGCAGCCACCCCTTATCGGATGGCTACACCTTC. It codes for CASSHPLSDGYTF.

This rearrangement joins TRBV11-1 to TRBJ1-6; weak D call: TRBD1 (5 bases). Trimming shortened V by 4 bases and J by 10 bases, and 17 bases separated the two germline ends. The germline gives CDR1 SGHAT, CDR2 FQDESV (reference sequence). The CDR3 contains 15 residues. Here the CDR3 DNA reads TGTGCCAGCAGCTCAACCGGGACTGAGACCTCACCCCTCCACTTT. Its protein product is CASSSTGTETSPLHF.

V usage is TRBV28 and J usage is TRBJ1-6, with a possible D match to TRBD1 (5 bases). The CDR3 spans 12 residues. The germline V gene has CDR1 MDHEN and CDR2 SYDVKM. The ends were cut back, 6 bases at V and 9 bases at J, with 9 bases in the middle. The CDR3: CASRTGGSPLHF. The DNA of the CDR3 is TGTGCCAGCAGAACCGGGGGTTCACCCCTCCACTTT.